This TCR beta chain derives from a study of Graves' ophthalmopathy and Graves' hyperthyroidism. Study-wide results and limits: A majority of expanded thyroid clonotypes exceeding 0.001 frequency were likewise present in blood.

The V and J ends lost 1 base and 7 bases respectively, with 13 bases between them. Germline assignment: CDR1 DFQATT and CDR2 SNEGSKA (reference sequence). CDR3 length: 13 residues. This clonotype was observed at least ten times. What it binds is unknown. Amplified TCR beta CDR3 regions were obtained using RNA transcripts as template. First-round RT-PCR employed HTBI primers, with a second-round multiplex PCR after it. MiXCR, applied by TCRdb to the multiplex PCR reads, yields one record per CDR3 protein. The data hold about 400,000 distinct CDR3 sequences, with 15% observed a single time. Hyperthyroidism was new, under 2 months, in patients aged 18 to 65. Exclusion covered patients with other autoimmune diseases or uncontrolled infections (as well as pregnancy or lactation).

The sequencing sample was made of peripheral blood. The origin of this receptor is a woman aged 18-29 years with stable Graves' hyperthyroidism. This chain connects TRBV20-1 to TRBJ2-5; the D is unclear. The CDR3 DNA sequence: TGCAGTGCTAGAGCTGGAGCGTCGAGGACCCAGTACTTC. It encodes CSARAGASRTQYF.